Listed here are 24 T cell receptor beta chains from one sample, sequenced in a study of monozygotic twins with inflammatory bowel disease. After re-calling the 5' RACE reads, TCRdb lists one entry per CDR3 protein, DNA absent. The sample holds about 420,000 distinct CDR3 sequences. Sequencing input: blood. The source of these receptors is a human donor with ulcerative colitis or Crohn's disease, or a healthy co-twin of an affected twin (not recorded which).

The chain carries TRBV18 and TRBJ1-1; checking the TCRdb D call of TRBD1 is not possible without DNA. Per the germline V gene, CDR1 is KGHSH and CDR2 is LQKENI. CDR3 length equals 13 residues. CDR3 sequence reads: CASSPQGNGEAFF.

The gene calls are TRBV7-2 and TRBJ2-7. Germline V CDR1 and CDR2: SGHTA, FQGNSA. The length of the CDR3 is 13 residues. CDR3 region: CASSLDPRGEQYF.

This chain joins TRBV6-6 and TRBJ1-1; TCRdb names TRBD1, which stays unverified in the absence of DNA. The CDR3 consists of 13 residues. Germline CDR1 is MNHNY and CDR2 is SVGAGI (reference sequence). The CDR3 loop is CASRDRVNTEAFF.

The V call is TRBV19, the J call TRBJ1-2; TCRdb designates TRBD1, a call that cannot be tested without DNA. There are 13 residues in the CDR3. Per the germline V gene, CDR1 is LNHDA and CDR2 is SQIVND (reference sequence). This chain's CDR3 is CAASPGGVLGYTF. Together with reference TRBV19 and TRBJ1-2, the CDR3 gives the full variable domain: DGGITQSPKYLFRKEGQNVTLSCEQNLNHDAMYWYRQDPGQGLRLIYYSQIVNDFQKGDIAEGYSVSREKKESFPLTVTSAQKNPTAFYLCAASPGGVLGYTFGSGTRLTVV.

This chain joins TRBV5-1 and TRBJ2-3; the TRBD1 assignment by TCRdb is unverifiable without DNA. CDR3 length: 14 residues. Looked up from germline, CDR1 is SGHRS and CDR2 is YFSETQ. The CDR3 loop reads CASSLSQGTDTQYF.

The chain links TRBV5-1 to TRBJ1-1. Germline V gives CDR1 SGHRS, CDR2 YFSETQ. The CDR3 is made up of 14 amino acids. The CDR3 spells CASNFEGPNTEAFF. The full variable domain, its missing parts supplied by reference TRBV5-1 and TRBJ1-1, is KAGVTQTPRYLIKTRGQQVTLSCSPISGHRSVSWYQQTPGQGLQFLFEYFSETQRNKGNFPGRFSGRQFSNSRSEMNVSTLELGDSALYLCASNFEGPNTEAFFGQGTRLTVV.

The chain combines TRBV10-3 with TRBJ1-4; the D gene TCRdb calls, TRBD1, cannot be checked with no DNA. Germline V CDR1 and CDR2: ENHRY, SYGVKD. This CDR3 comprises 15 residues. CDR3 amino acids: CAISEGGGTNEKLFF.

This sequence joins TRBV30 and TRBJ2-5; with no DNA, the TCRdb D assignment of TRBD2 cannot be verified. CDR1 GTSNPN and CDR2 SVGIG come from the germline V gene (reference sequence). The CDR3 totals 12 residues. The chain's CDR3 is CAWSGGGETQYF.

The V call is TRBV9, the J call TRBJ2-7; TCRdb indicates TRBD2, and absent DNA this call remains unverified. Germline V CDR1 and CDR2: SGDLS, YYNGEE. The CDR3 is made up of 15 amino acids. Here the CDR3 reads CASSGRSGSPYEQYF.

The chain combines TRBV3-1 with TRBJ2-1. The CDR3 covers 15 residues. Germline V CDR1 and CDR2: LGHDT, YNNKEL (reference sequence). This chain's CDR3 is CASSQGRGTYNEQFF.

The rearrangement joins TRBV5-6 to TRBJ1-1. The germline gives CDR1 SGHDT, CDR2 YYEEEE. The CDR3 extends over 13 amino acids. CDR3 sequence: CASRSKGSTEAFF.

The chain uses TRBV20-1 and TRBJ1-1; TCRdb's D call, TRBD1, is unchecked because there is no DNA. The CDR3 consists of 14 residues. In germline, CDR1 is DFQATT, CDR2 SNEGSKA (reference sequence). The CDR3 sequence: CSASDRGLNTEAFF.

This chain joins TRBV3-1 and TRBJ2-5; TCRdb selects TRBD2, and the lack of DNA leaves this call unchecked. The CDR3 sequence is 12 residues long. Germline assignment: CDR1 LGHDT and CDR2 YNNKEL (reference sequence). CDR3 residues: CASSHRAETQYF.

The chain combines TRBV28 with TRBJ2-1; without DNA, the TCRdb call of TRBD1 cannot be checked. This CDR3 contains 15 residues. From germline, CDR1 is MDHEN and CDR2 SYDVKM. CDR3 region: CASRVMGGSYNEQFF.

The chain links TRBV6-5 to TRBJ2-3; without DNA, the TCRdb call of TRBD2 cannot be checked. The CDR3 totals 13 residues. CDR1 and CDR2 from the germline V gene are MNHEY and SVGAGI. CDR3 residues: CASTSGDTDTQYF.

The chain is built from TRBV11-3 and TRBJ2-7. The CDR3 consists of 13 residues. Germline loops: CDR1 SGHNT, CDR2 YENEEA. CDR3 protein: CASSRCAACEQYF.

This chain uses TRBV20-1 with TRBJ2-2. Per germline, CDR1 DFQATT and CDR2 SNEGSKA (reference sequence). CDR3 length equals 18 residues. Here the CDR3 reads CSARNSFRLESNTGELFF.

The chain joins TRBV5-1 to TRBJ1-1. The CDR3 is 14 residues long. Germline V gene lookup returns CDR1 SGHRS and CDR2 YFSETQ. The CDR3 loop reads CASSLEVTNTEAFF.

The CDR3: CASSLGRQGASYNEQFF. The V and J genes are TRBV7-6 and TRBJ2-1; TCRdb reports TRBD1, a call that lacks DNA to check it against. CDR1 is SGHVS and CDR2 is FNYEAQ in the germline V gene. The CDR3 extends over 17 amino acids.

This chain connects TRBV28 to TRBJ2-7. The CDR3 consists of 11 residues. Germline V gene sequence: CDR1 MDHEN, CDR2 SYDVKM. The chain's CDR3 is CASSFRFEQYF.

This chain joins TRBV9 and TRBJ2-3; as DNA is missing, the TRBD2 call by TCRdb cannot be tested. The CDR3 sequence is 14 residues long. Germline values: CDR1 SGDLS, CDR2 YYNGEE. The CDR3 spells CASSHRTITDTQYF.

This chain links TRBV29-1 with TRBJ1-1; with no DNA, the TCRdb D assignment of TRBD1 cannot be verified. Germline CDR1 is SQVTM and CDR2 is ANQGSEA. The CDR3 covers 14 residues. CDR3: CSVKRGAMNTEAFF.

The rearrangement uses TRBV6-1 and TRBJ2-3; TCRdb indicates TRBD1, and absent DNA this call remains unverified. The CDR3 is 17 residues long. The germline V gene encodes CDR1 MNHNS and CDR2 SASEGT. The CDR3: CASSEAGGGGSTDTQYF.

V usage is TRBV11-2 and J usage is TRBJ2-2; TCRdb's assignment of TRBD2 cannot be checked, as there is no DNA. Germline CDR1 reads SGHAT; CDR2 reads FQNNGV. The CDR3 covers 16 residues. The CDR3 reads CASSPSSGGPPGELFF. Filled out from reference TRBV11-2 and TRBJ2-2, the complete variable domain reads EAGVAQSPRYKIIEKRQSVAFWCNPISGHATLYWYQQILGQGPKLLIQFQNNGVVDDSQLPKDRFSAERLKGVDSTLKIQPAKLEDSAVYLCASSPSSGGPPGELFFGEGSRLTVL.